The TCR beta chain described here comes from a study of cytomegalovirus exposure and HLA in healthy donors. The V gene's germline CDR1 is SGHTS and CDR2 YDEGEE. The CDR3 totals 15 residues. The trim removed 1 base at V and 5 bases at J, leaving 4 bases unmatched. In regard to this clone: Antigen specificity is unknown.

Vbeta (60) and Jbeta (13) primers were used in the PCR. The assay was immunoSEQ multiplex PCR, and TCRdb's table has in-frame clones only and misses some. The sample contains 280,000 or so clones, roughly 90% of which appear only once. Notes on the study in general: Indistinguishable V segments, including TRBV6-2 and TRBV6-3, were excluded. In a later analysis, V- and J-gene trimming of beta chains associated with a DCLRE1C missense variant, replicated independently.

The receptor's source is a woman aged 18-29 years in good health and CMV-seronegative. Sequencing was done on a sample of PBMCs. V usage is TRBV5-8 and J usage is TRBJ1-4; 8 bases map to TRBD1. The CDR3 region is CASSLQGASNEKLFF. The CDR3, as DNA: TGTGCCAGCAGCTTGCAGGGGGCGTCAAATGAAAAACTGTTTTTT.